A selection of T cell receptor beta chains follows, all from one sample in a study of blood T cell repertoires in COVID-19. Profiling relied on immunoSEQ multiplex PCR, and the TCRdb table lists in-frame clones only, not all of them. The data contain approximately 100,000 clones, 70% to 80% of them singletons. The source material was peripheral blood. These receptors were taken from a man between 65 and 80 years old with active or convalescent COVID-19. CDR3s include the opening cysteine and the closing phenylalanine or tryptophan. The order of the fields is J gene, D gene, V gene, clone size, CDR3 DNA, CDR3 protein. D genes are given only for firm matches. Rows give clone size only sometimes, using once, few, many, or a class for an expanded clone.

J gene: TRBJ2-7; D gene: TRBD1; V gene: TRBV11-2; clone size: NA; CDR3 DNA: TGTGCCAGCAGCCACAGGGGATCGAGTGAACAGTACTTC; CDR3 protein: CASSHRGSSEQYF
J gene: TRBJ1-2; D gene: TRBD1; V gene: TRBV5-1; clone size: NA; CDR3 DNA: TGCGCCAGCAGCCCGGGACAGGCGAATTATGGCTACACCTTC; CDR3 protein: CASSPGQANYGYTF
J gene: TRBJ1-6; D gene: NA; V gene: TRBV7-9; clone size: NA; CDR3 DNA: TGTGCCAGCAGCTGGGGCCCGAGTTCACCCCTCCACTTT; CDR3 protein: CASSWGPSSPLHF
J gene: TRBJ1-1; D gene: TRBD1; V gene: TRBV7-9; clone size: NA; CDR3 DNA: TGTGCCAGCAGCTCAACCGGGACAGGGGGCGCAATAAACACTGAAGCTTTCTTT; CDR3 protein: CASSSTGTGGAINTEAFF
J gene: TRBJ1-1; D gene: TRBD1; V gene: TRBV7-9; clone size: NA; CDR3 DNA: TGTGCCAGCAGCTCACAGGGGGGTGGCACTGAAGCTTTCTTT; CDR3 protein: CASSSQGGGTEAFF
J gene: TRBJ1-1; D gene: NA; V gene: TRBV2; clone size: NA; CDR3 DNA: TGTGCCAGCAGTTTTAGGGGCCGCCAGAACACTGAAGCTTTCTTT; CDR3 protein: CASSFRGRQNTEAFF
J gene: TRBJ1-5; D gene: TRBD1; V gene: TRBV3-1/TRBV3-2; clone size: NA; CDR3 DNA: TGTGCCAGCAGCCGAAGACAGGGCCAGCCCCAGCATTTT; CDR3 protein: CASSRRQGQPQHF
J gene: TRBJ1-4; D gene: TRBD1; V gene: TRBV5-1; clone size: NA; CDR3 DNA: TGCGCCAGCAGCCCACAGGGGAGCCATGAAAAACTGTTTTTT; CDR3 protein: CASSPQGSHEKLFF
J gene: TRBJ1-1; D gene: NA; V gene: TRBV3-1/TRBV3-2; clone size: NA; CDR3 DNA: TGTGCCAGCAGCCAGACATCCAGCACTGAAGCTTTCTTT; CDR3 protein: CASSQTSSTEAFF
J gene: TRBJ2-7; D gene: NA; V gene: TRBV6-6; clone size: NA; CDR3 DNA: TGTGCCAGCAGTCCATCACGGGGGTTCTACGAGCAGTACTTC; CDR3 protein: CASSPSRGFYEQYF
J gene: TRBJ2-7; D gene: NA; V gene: TRBV10-2; clone size: NA; CDR3 DNA: TGCGCCAGCAGGGACTTCGCCGGTCACGAGCAGTACTTC; CDR3 protein: CASRDFAGHEQYF
J gene: TRBJ2-1; D gene: TRBD2; V gene: TRBV14; clone size: NA; CDR3 DNA: TGTGCCAGCAGCCAGCTGGCTAGCGGCTACAATGAGCAGTTCTTC; CDR3 protein: CASSQLASGYNEQFF
J gene: TRBJ2-1; D gene: NA; V gene: TRBV6-6; clone size: many; CDR3 DNA: TGTGCCAGCAGTGGGAGCAATGACAATGAGCAGTTCTTC; CDR3 protein: CASSGSNDNEQFF
J gene: TRBJ1-1; D gene: TRBD1; V gene: TRBV9; clone size: NA; CDR3 DNA: TGTGCCAGCAGCCCCTCAGGGGGCCGCACTGAAGCTTTCTTT; CDR3 protein: CASSPSGGRTEAFF
J gene: TRBJ1-4; D gene: TRBD1; V gene: TRBV14; clone size: NA; CDR3 DNA: TGTGCCAGCAGCGACCCGCGGGACAGCCCTGCAACTAATGAAAAACTGTTTTTT; CDR3 protein: CASSDPRDSPATNEKLFF
J gene: TRBJ1-1; D gene: NA; V gene: TRBV27; clone size: NA; CDR3 DNA: TGTGCCAGCAGTTCCATCCGGACAGCCGCGAACACTGAAGCTTTCTTT; CDR3 protein: CASSSIRTAANTEAFF
J gene: TRBJ2-1; D gene: TRBD2; V gene: TRBV5-1; clone size: NA; CDR3 DNA: TGCGCCAGCAGCGAAGGAGGACTAGCGGCCTACAATGAGCAGTTCTTC; CDR3 protein: CASSEGGLAAYNEQFF
J gene: TRBJ1-2; D gene: TRBD1; V gene: TRBV19; clone size: once; CDR3 DNA: TGTGCCAGTACCAGGGGGACTAACTATGGCTACACCTTC; CDR3 protein: CASTRGTNYGYTF
J gene: TRBJ2-2; D gene: TRBD1; V gene: TRBV15; clone size: NA; CDR3 DNA: TGTGCCACCAGCAGAGAGGGGACAGGGAACACCGGGGAGCTGTTTTTT; CDR3 protein: CATSREGTGNTGELFF
J gene: TRBJ2-5; D gene: TRBD2; V gene: TRBV20-1; clone size: NA; CDR3 DNA: TGCAGTGCTAGTAGTCGCGGGGGGTACCAAGAGACCCAGTACTTC; CDR3 protein: CSASSRGGYQETQYF
J gene: TRBJ1-5; D gene: TRBD1; V gene: TRBV5-1; clone size: NA; CDR3 DNA: TGCGCCAGCAGTCGGGACAGGGGGTCCAATCAGCCCCAGCATTTT; CDR3 protein: CASSRDRGSNQPQHF
J gene: TRBJ2-2; D gene: NA; V gene: TRBV10-1; clone size: NA; CDR3 DNA: TGCGCCAGCAGTGCGACACTGATCACCGGGGAGCTGTTTTTT; CDR3 protein: CASSATLITGELFF